This TCR beta chain comes out of a study of siplizumab effects on memory and regulatory T cells. About this clone: Its specificity is unknown.

Sequence data were generated for unstimulated naive, memory, effector memory and TEMRA subsets in a few donor pairs. Germline loops: CDR1 LGHNA, CDR2 YNFKEQ. V gave up 2 bases and J gave up 7 bases; unmatched junction bases: 14. The CDR3 is 18 amino acids. Overall study findings and caveats: Naive or memory phenotype assignment was not possible for roughly 80-97% of proliferating CD4+ or CD8+ clones. Naive T cells appeared more varied than memory cells and looked like key alloresponse contributors.

Each sample yielded roughly 9.3 x 10^4 assayed TCR templates. Measured with immunoSEQ multiplex PCR; TCRdb has only the in-frame clones, and not every one. Of some 100,000 clones listed, roughly 96% are singletons. The chain has TRBV4-2 and TRBJ1-2; 12 nucleotides agree with TRBD1. This receptor was identified in a human donor in good health. Material: naive CD4+ T cells sorted from blood. The CDR3 sequence: CASSQNIIPGQGAIGYTF. In nucleotides, the CDR3 is TGTGCCAGCAGCCAAAATATAATCCCGGGACAGGGGGCAATTGGCTACACCTTC.